This note documents a single T cell receptor (beta chain) sequence. Its antigen is as yet unknown. Profiling relied on immunoSEQ multiplex PCR, and the TCRdb table lists in-frame clones only, not all of them. The sample records fewer than 100,000 clones, roughly 91% being singletons. These data originate in a study of OX40 agonist ivuxolimab in advanced cancers. Study results and caveats: At 0.1 to 3.0 mg/kg, clonal expansion of CD4+ and CD8+ blood T cells had occurred by week 6.

The CDR3 loop spans 15 amino acids. V lost 2 bases to trimming and J lost 1 base, with 12 bases between them. CDR1 is MNHEY, CDR2 SVGAGI, per germline. Sample: CD4+ or CD8+ T cells sorted from blood, taken in a trial of the OX40 agonist ivuxolimab. The TCR comes from an adult with an advanced solid tumor such as melanoma, head and neck, liver or kidney cancer. V usage is TRBV6-5 and J usage is TRBJ2-7; either TRBD1 or TRBD2 may fit D (6 bases each). CDR3 sequence reads: CASSYGGGFSYEQYF. The CDR3, as DNA: TGTGCCAGCAGTTACGGAGGGGGTTTTTCCTACGAGCAGTACTTC.